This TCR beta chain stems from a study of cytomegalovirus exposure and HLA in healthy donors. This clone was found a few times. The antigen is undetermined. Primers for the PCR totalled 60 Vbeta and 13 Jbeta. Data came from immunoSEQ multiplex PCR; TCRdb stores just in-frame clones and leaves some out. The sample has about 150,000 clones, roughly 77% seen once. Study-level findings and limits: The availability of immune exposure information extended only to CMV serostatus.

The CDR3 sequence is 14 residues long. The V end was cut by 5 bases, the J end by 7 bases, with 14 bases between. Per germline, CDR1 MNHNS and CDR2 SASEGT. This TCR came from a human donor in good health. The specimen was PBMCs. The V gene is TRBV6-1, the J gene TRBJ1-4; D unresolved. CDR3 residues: CASSTRGIVEKLFF. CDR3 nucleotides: TGTGCCAGCAGTACCCGAGGGATCGTTGAAAAACTGTTTTTT.